The clone carrying this TCR beta chain has a single count. The target antigen is unknown. This record comes from a study of CD4+ T cells in melanoma. Germline CDR1 reads SGHTA; CDR2 reads FQGTGA. Unmatched junction bases numbered 5, after V lost 1 base and J lost 5 bases. This CDR3 spans 17 amino acids. General observations from the study: Reportedly, melanoma neoantigen-specific CD4+ T cells showed varied differentiation states. CD8+ T cell, macrophage and B cell function reportedly correlated with neoantigen-specific CD4+ T cells.

Generated by immunoSEQ multiplex PCR, the TCRdb table keeps only in-frame clones and is missing some. The table shows some 20,000 clones, with 80% to 90% occurring only once. The chain links TRBV7-3 to TRBJ2-1; 13 nucleotides line up with TRBD2. The receptor was isolated from a human donor with melanoma. Sequenced sample: cells from a culture (not recorded whether cultured in vitro). In DNA form, the CDR3 reads TGTGCCAGCAGCTTAAGAAGGACTAGCGGGGGCCACAATGAGCAGTTCTTC. Its translation: CASSLRRTSGGHNEQFF.